This passage covers 5 T cell receptor beta chains from one sample sequenced in a study of Tregs in tolerant kidney transplant recipients. TCRdb's table, derived via immunoSEQ multiplex PCR, lists solely in-frame clones and lacks some. The table lists approximately 98,000 clones, roughly 90% of them singletons. The input for sequencing was CD4+ T cells from blood, taken before the transplant. The receptor set was obtained from a human donor who received a combined kidney and bone marrow transplant.

This clone was seen a single time. The chain recombines TRBV7-2 with TRBJ1-3, with 8 bases fitting TRBD1. CDR1 SGHTA and CDR2 FQGNSA come from the germline V gene. The CDR3 is 15 residues long. V trimming: 0 bases; J trimming: 2 bases; junction bases outside the gene matches: 0. The CDR3 protein is CASSLATGAGNTIYF. In DNA form, the CDR3 reads TGTGCCAGCAGCTTAGCGACAGGGGCTGGAAACACCATATATTTT.

The rearrangement joins TRBV19 to TRBJ2-7; no firm D call. Deletions cut 4 bases from V and 3 bases from J, with 16 bases between. Per germline, CDR1 LNHDA and CDR2 SQIVND (reference sequence). The length of the CDR3 is 15 residues. The CDR3 reads CASSSSSTLFYEQYF. The CDR3 coding sequence is TGTGCCAGTAGTAGCTCGAGTACCCTCTTCTACGAGCAGTACTTC.

V and J are TRBV19 and TRBJ1-1; 10 bases are shared with TRBD1. CDR1 LNHDA and CDR2 SQIVND come from the germline V gene (reference sequence). V lost 6 bases, J lost 3 bases, and 10 bases stayed unmatched. The CDR3 is 16 residues long. The CDR3 DNA reads TGTGCCAGTAGGTACCGGGACAGGGGTCCGTACACTGAAGCTTTCTTT. Protein sequence: CASRYRDRGPYTEAFF. The full variable domain, rest sourced from reference TRBV19 and TRBJ1-1, is DGGITQSPKYLFRKEGQNVTLSCEQNLNHDAMYWYRQDPGQGLRLIYYSQIVNDFQKGDIAEGYSVSREKKESFPLTVTSAQKNPTAFYLCASRYRDRGPYTEAFFGQGTRLTVV.

V gene TRBV11-2 combines with J gene TRBJ2-6; weak D call: TRBD1 (6 bases). CDR1 is SGHAT and CDR2 is FQNNGV in the germline V gene. The CDR3 sequence is 18 residues long. The V and J ends lost 3 bases and 0 bases respectively, with 15 bases between them. The chain's CDR3 is CASSFTGSPSSGANVLTF. CDR3 nucleotide sequence: TGTGCCAGCAGCTTTACAGGGAGCCCGAGCTCTGGGGCCAACGTCCTGACTTTC.

This clone was recorded once. The CDR3 loop reads CASSPAGLGEQYF. CDR3 DNA: TGTGCCAGCAGTCCGGCAGGCCTCGGCGAGCAGTACTTC. This chain uses TRBV2 with TRBJ2-7; no definite D call. CDR1 is SNHLY and CDR2 is FYNNEI in the germline V gene. The length of the CDR3 is 13 residues. V shed 5 bases and J shed 6 bases, with 14 bases lying between them.